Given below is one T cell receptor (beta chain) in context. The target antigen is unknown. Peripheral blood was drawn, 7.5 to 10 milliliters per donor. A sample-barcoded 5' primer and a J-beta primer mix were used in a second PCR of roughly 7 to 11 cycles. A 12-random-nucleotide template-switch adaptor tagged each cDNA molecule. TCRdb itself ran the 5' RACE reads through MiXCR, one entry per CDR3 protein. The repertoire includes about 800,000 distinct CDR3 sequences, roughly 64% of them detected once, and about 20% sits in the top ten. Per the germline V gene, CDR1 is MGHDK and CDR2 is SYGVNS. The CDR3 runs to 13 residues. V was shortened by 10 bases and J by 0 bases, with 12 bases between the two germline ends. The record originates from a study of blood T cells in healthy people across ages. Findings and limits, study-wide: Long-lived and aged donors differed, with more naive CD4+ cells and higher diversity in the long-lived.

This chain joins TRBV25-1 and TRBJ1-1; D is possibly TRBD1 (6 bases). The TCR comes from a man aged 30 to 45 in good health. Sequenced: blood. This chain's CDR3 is CATQDRLNTEAFF. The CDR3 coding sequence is TGTGCCACCCAGGACAGATTGAACACTGAAGCTTTCTTT.